This is a list of T cell receptor beta chains from one sample in a study of lymphopenia after photon versus proton radiotherapy. Repertoires were generated with immunoSEQ multiplex PCR, while TCRdb's copy carries only in-frame clones and drops some. This sample has 150,000 to 200,000 clones; about 88% occur once, and the top ten carry about 4.3%. The sequences come from peripheral blood, collected from a patient treated with photon-based radiotherapy. These receptors were obtained from a man between 50 and 59 years old with gastric cancer. Both conserved end residues are part of each CDR3.

V gene: TRBV19
CDR3 protein: CASSITRNEQFF

V gene: TRBV19
CDR3 protein: CASSPWTFSGNTIYF

V gene: TRBV18
CDR3 protein: CASSPGEGGGPPYEQYF

V gene: TRBV18
CDR3 protein: CASSPMGQSNYGYTF

V gene: TRBV30
CDR3 protein: CAWSPNGRTEAFF

V gene: TRBV7-8
CDR3 protein: CASSFLGGDYGYTF

V gene: TRBV7-9
CDR3 protein: CASSLLQGALEKLFF

V gene: TRBV6-1
CDR3 protein: CASSEGQGIGETQYF

V gene: TRBV19
CDR3 protein: CASSSSGGTYEQYF

V gene: TRBV5-1
CDR3 protein: CASSSTGTGGYYTF

V gene: TRBV7-2
CDR3 protein: CASSLAGTGAAKNIQYF

V gene: TRBV7-9
CDR3 protein: CASSLARLVGNEQFF

V gene: TRBV30
CDR3 protein: CAWSDSNQPQHF

V gene: TRBV7-9
CDR3 protein: CASSSWVGGTDTQYF

V gene: TRBV14
CDR3 protein: CASSQSRRGGWQGMNTEAFF

V gene: TRBV19
CDR3 protein: CASSRDSANYGYTF

V gene: TRBV4-1
CDR3 protein: CASSQNWDILNTEAFF

V gene: TRBV11-3
CDR3 protein: CASSLGTSGRGNEQFF

V gene: TRBV2
CDR3 protein: CASRARTLSYEQYF

V gene: TRBV28
CDR3 protein: CASSLWGISATNEKLFF

V gene: TRBV28
CDR3 protein: CASRRVSDGYTF

V gene: TRBV6-5
CDR3 protein: CASSYGGSDTQYF

V gene: TRBV19
CDR3 protein: CASSIGSDTEAFF

V gene: TRBV5-1
CDR3 protein: CASSLGLGTYGYTF

V gene: TRBV5-1
CDR3 protein: CASSLAGLPDTQYF

V gene: TRBV10-3
CDR3 protein: CAISETGTSNQPQHF

V gene: TRBV7-2
CDR3 protein: CASSRDRGSYEQYF

V gene: TRBV29-1
CDR3 protein: CSVDPGTSTDTQYF

V gene: TRBV5-1
CDR3 protein: CASSLDGPSYGYTF

V gene: TRBV15
CDR3 protein: CATSRGGQGSETQYF

V gene: TRBV27
CDR3 protein: CASSLVGGRAYEQYF

V gene: TRBV9
CDR3 protein: CASSESVAGGTDTQYF

V gene: TRBV18
CDR3 protein: CASSLLRGTGDNEQYF

V gene: TRBV19
CDR3 protein: CASTAPPGAPGNTEAFF

V gene: TRBV2
CDR3 protein: CASSPPRGRTYEQFF

V gene: TRBV2
CDR3 protein: CASSERGPADIQYF

V gene: TRBV11-2
CDR3 protein: CASSSGTGSGYTF

V gene: TRBV5-8
CDR3 protein: CASSLYGGPSTDTQYF

V gene: TRBV18
CDR3 protein: CASSPPRGQGLGLDNEQFF

V gene: TRBV5-6
CDR3 protein: CASSRDRGYNYGYTF

V gene: TRBV27
CDR3 protein: CASSLGPPSGSFYEQYF

V gene: TRBV19
CDR3 protein: CASRGHMNTEAFF

V gene: TRBV18
CDR3 protein: CASSPLGDTQYF

V gene: TRBV6-5
CDR3 protein: CASSHLYGYTF

V gene: TRBV27
CDR3 protein: CASSLKTGELFF

V gene: TRBV2
CDR3 protein: CASSQTGGNTIYF

V gene: TRBV6-4
CDR3 protein: CASRPYPAGGYNEQFF

V gene: TRBV6-6
CDR3 protein: CASSYSDRAQPQHF

V gene: TRBV7-9
CDR3 protein: CASSAGQGGTGELFF

V gene: TRBV10-2
CDR3 protein: CASSESRDRAIYGYTF

V gene: TRBV7-9
CDR3 protein: CASSSGLAETLQETQYF